These 31 T cell receptor beta chains were sequenced from one sample in a study of Ad26.COV2.S vaccination and SARS-CoV-2 variants. The method was immunoSEQ multiplex PCR; TCRdb's version includes in-frame clones alone and lacks a portion of them. Here the sample spans around 100,000 clones, roughly 75% being singletons. The specimen was peripheral blood, collected after recovery from COVID-19. The receptor source for this set is a human donor who had recovered from COVID-19.

The rearrangement joins TRBV28 to TRBJ1-4; D call uncertain. CDR3 length equals 14 residues. Germline CDR1 reads MDHEN; CDR2 reads SYDVKM. The germline V and J ends were trimmed by 6 bases and 4 bases, with 12 bases remaining between them. Written as DNA, the CDR3 is TGTGCCAGCAGATACCGCAGAGATAATGAAAAACTGTTTTTT. Its translation is CASRYRRDNEKLFF.

This clone was picked up one time. The rearrangement joins TRBV28 to TRBJ1-2; D is ambiguous. This CDR3 has 14 residues. Trimming took off 3 bases at V and 8 bases at J, with 16 bases between the two ends. Germline V gives CDR1 MDHEN, CDR2 SYDVKM. The CDR3 coding sequence is TGTGCCAGCAGTTTCACGGGTCCGGGAAGGGGCTACACCTTC. Protein: CASSFTGPGRGYTF.

As concerns this clone: At one end, the junction sequence differs from germline, possibly due to a read error. V and J are TRBV7-3 and TRBJ1-2; D gene unclear. The CDR3 runs to 12 residues. Germline values: CDR1 SGHTA, CDR2 FQGTGA. CDR3 nucleotide sequence: TGTGCCAGCAGCTTAGGACTCTCATCCCCACGCTTC. This encodes CASSLGLSSPRF. The full variable domain, rest sourced from reference TRBV7-3 and TRBJ1-2, is GAGVSQTPSNKVTEKGKYVELRCDPISGHTALYWYRQSLGQGPEFLIYFQGTGAADDSGLPNDRFFAVRPEGSVSTLKIQRTERGDSAVYLCASSLGLSSPRFGSGTRLTVV.

The genes are TRBV7-2 and TRBJ1-5; no definite D call. The CDR3 is made up of 15 amino acids. Germline-derived CDR1 and CDR2 are SGHTA and FQGNSA. V lost 6 bases and J lost 0, with 12 bases in between. The CDR3 here is CASSLYAYSNQPQHF. Here the CDR3 DNA reads TGTGCCAGCAGTCTATACGCTTATAGCAATCAGCCCCAGCATTTT.

This chain uses TRBV5-1 with TRBJ1-1, with D hard to call. V lost 2 bases to trimming and J lost 3 bases, with 14 bases between them. The CDR3 spans 15 residues. Germline assignment: CDR1 SGHRS and CDR2 YFSETQ. The CDR3 region is CASSLTRRTHTEAFF. Here the CDR3 DNA reads TGCGCCAGCAGCTTAACCCGACGGACCCACACTGAAGCTTTCTTT.

This clone was picked up one time. The chain links TRBV2 to TRBJ1-1; D gene unclear. Trimming left V 8 bases short and J 0 bases short, with 10 bases between. The CDR3 contains 13 residues. The germline gives CDR1 SNHLY, CDR2 FYNNEI. The CDR3 nucleotides are TGTGCCAGCGCGATTTTGATGAACACTGAAGCTTTCTTT. It codes for CASAILMNTEAFF.

This CDR3 reads CASSHPGQGNYSNQPQHF. The CDR3, as DNA: TGTGCCAGCAGTCACCCGGGACAGGGCAACTATAGCAATCAGCCCCAGCATTTT. The genes are TRBV6-6 and TRBJ1-5, with TRBD1 identical over 9 bases. The CDR3 extends over 18 amino acids. Germline V lookup: CDR1 MNHNY, CDR2 SVGAGI (reference sequence). The trim removed 5 bases at V and 0 bases at J, leaving 11 bases unmatched.

CDR3 sequence reads: CASSKNRGDEKLFF. The CDR3 DNA follows: TGTGCCAGCAGTAAGAACCGGGGAGATGAAAAACTGTTTTTT. The chain is built from TRBV2 and TRBJ1-4; D is ambiguous. The V and J ends lost 5 bases and 6 bases respectively, with 13 bases between them. This CDR3 has 14 amino acids. The germline CDR1 and CDR2 sequences are SNHLY and FYNNEI.

This clone has more than one count but fewer than ten. J is TRBJ1-2 and V is TRBV5-4; maybe TRBD1 (6 bases). Trimming cost V 0 bases and J 4 bases, with 10 bases left between them. CDR3 length: 14 amino acids. The germline gives CDR1 SGHNT, CDR2 YYREEE (reference sequence). The CDR3 region is CASSLVGDTYGYTF. DNA for the CDR3: TGTGCCAGCAGCTTGGTAGGGGACACCTATGGCTACACCTTC.

For this clone: Additional DNA sequences in this sample encode the identical CDR3. This chain joins TRBV5-1 and TRBJ2-2; D is perhaps TRBD1 (7 bases). The germline gives CDR1 SGHRS, CDR2 YFSETQ. Trimming stripped 0 bases from V and 4 bases from J, with 10 bases between. CDR3 size: 15 residues. DNA for the CDR3: TGCGCCAGCAGCTTGGGACAGGGAGGCACCGGGGAGCTGTTTTTT. This codes for CASSLGQGGTGELFF. Full variable domain (rest looked up from reference TRBV5-1 and TRBJ2-2): KAGVTQTPRYLIKTRGQQVTLSCSPISGHRSVSWYQQTPGQGLQFLFEYFSETQRNKGNFPGRFSGRQFSNSRSEMNVSTLELGDSALYLCASSLGQGGTGELFFGEGSRLTVL.

The chain couples TRBV5-1 to TRBJ2-1, with 9 nucleotides matching TRBD2. Germline trimming cut 0 bases from V and 7 bases from J; bases unmatched to any gene: 5. Germline V lookup: CDR1 SGHRS, CDR2 YFSETQ. CDR3 length: 15 residues. Here the CDR3 reads CASSLAPLAGNEQFF. CDR3 nucleotides: TGCGCCAGCAGCTTGGCCCCTCTAGCGGGAAATGAGCAGTTCTTC.

A single count supports this clone. In DNA, the CDR3 is TGCGCCAGCAGCTCATCACTAGTTGGGGAATCCTACAATGAGCAGTTCTTC. Protein product: CASSSSLVGESYNEQFF. The chain is built from TRBV5-1 and TRBJ2-1; D is perhaps TRBD2 (5 bases). V lost 3 bases and J lost 1, with 17 bases in between. This CDR3 is 17 amino acids long. Germline CDR1 reads SGHRS; CDR2 reads YFSETQ.

The gene calls are TRBV5-1 and TRBJ2-3; 8 nucleotides match TRBD2. This CDR3 is built from 16 residues. After removal of 4 bases from V and 2 bases from J, the junction contained 9 bases not matched to a gene. From germline, CDR1 is SGHRS and CDR2 YFSETQ. The CDR3 is CASSPASGGNTDTQYF. DNA of the CDR3: TGCGCCAGCAGCCCAGCGAGCGGGGGCAACACAGATACGCAGTATTTT.

CDR3 loop: CASSQGPNEQFF. CDR3 sequence (DNA): TGTGCCAGCAGCCAGGGGCCGAATGAGCAGTTCTTC. This sequence joins TRBV5-4 and TRBJ2-1; a possible D gene is TRBD1 (6 bases). The CDR3 has 12 residues. Trimming took off 4 bases at V and 7 bases at J, with 9 bases between the two ends. In germline, CDR1 is SGHNT, CDR2 YYREEE (reference sequence).

The rearrangement links TRBV6-6 to TRBJ1-2; no reliable D call. V was pared by 5 bases and J by 8 bases, with 12 bases between. The CDR3 loop spans 12 amino acids. Germline CDR1 reads MNHNY; CDR2 reads SVGAGI (reference sequence). CDR3 residues: CASSPSVEGYTF. In DNA form, the CDR3 reads TGTGCCAGCAGTCCCTCGGTTGAAGGCTACACCTTC.

The chain links TRBV7-6 to TRBJ2-1; 11 nucleotides align to TRBD2. CDR1 SGHVS and CDR2 FNYEAQ come from the germline V gene. This CDR3 spans 15 amino acids. J gave up 8 bases and V 5 bases, and 8 bases lay outside the gene matches. The DNA of the CDR3 is TGTGCCAGCAGCCGCTTAGCGGGGGGGCGGGATGAGCAGTTCTTC. It yields the protein CASSRLAGGRDEQFF.

This chain uses TRBV27 with TRBJ1-1; 7 bases map to TRBD1. The CDR3 runs to 11 residues. J lost 8 bases, V lost 4 bases, and 1 base had no gene match. CDR1 is MNHEY, CDR2 SMNVEV, per germline (reference sequence). CDR3: CASSSQGEAFF. In DNA form, the CDR3 reads TGTGCCAGCAGTTCACAGGGGGAAGCTTTCTTT.

The chain carries TRBV10-3 and TRBJ2-5; 13 positions match TRBD2. This CDR3 spans 15 amino acids. Germline-derived CDR1 and CDR2 are ENHRY and SYGVKD. After removal of 7 bases from V and 3 bases from J, the junction contained 5 bases not matched to a gene. CDR3 nucleotide sequence: TGTGCCATCAAACGGACTAGCGGGGGTAAAGAGACCCAGTACTTC. Translating gives CAIKRTSGGKETQYF.

V is TRBV7-2 and J is TRBJ2-5, with 10 positions matching TRBD2. CDR3 length: 15 residues. The germline V gene encodes CDR1 SGHTA and CDR2 FQGNSA. Trimming cost V 2 bases and J 3 bases; bases outside gene matches: 3. This chain's CDR3 is CASSLFLAGEETQYF. The CDR3 DNA follows: TGTGCCAGCAGCTTATTCCTAGCGGGGGAAGAGACCCAGTACTTC.

J is TRBJ1-3 and V is TRBV9; TRBD1 matches at 9 bases. Germline-derived CDR1 and CDR2 are SGDLS and YYNGEE. V was clipped by 2 bases and J by 4 bases; unmatched bases: 19. This CDR3 spans 20 amino acids. The CDR3: CASSVSPGTGYSFLGNTIYF. CDR3 DNA: TGTGCCAGCAGCGTCAGTCCCGGGACAGGGTACAGTTTCCTCGGAAACACCATATATTTT. Full variable domain (missing parts from reference TRBV9 and TRBJ1-3): DSGVTQTPKHLITATGQRVTLRCSPRSGDLSVYWYQQSLDQGLQFLIQYYNGEERAKGNILERFSAQQFPDLHSELNLSSLELGDSALYFCASSVSPGTGYSFLGNTIYFGEGSWLTVV.

The chain carries TRBV19 and TRBJ1-5, with D perhaps matching TRBD1 (6 bases). This CDR3 region has 20 residues. The V gene's germline CDR1 is LNHDA and CDR2 SQIVND (reference sequence). The V and J ends lost 0 bases and 0 bases respectively, with 21 bases between them. The CDR3 DNA reads as TGTGCCAGTAGTATAGACCGGCGGGGACAAGGCTACTATAGCAATCAGCCCCAGCATTTT. Residues: CASSIDRRGQGYYSNQPQHF.

The genes are TRBV5-1 and TRBJ2-3; 10 bases align to TRBD2. CDR3 length equals 15 residues. Germline V gene lookup returns CDR1 SGHRS and CDR2 YFSETQ. Germline trimming cut 1 base from V and 4 bases from J; bases unmatched to any gene: 3. As DNA, the CDR3 is TGCGCCAGCAGCTTGCTAGCGGGGGAGTCAGATACGCAGTATTTT. Translated, it gives CASSLLAGESDTQYF.

The V call is TRBV19, the J call TRBJ2-2, with D possibly matching TRBD2 (6 bases). Germline V gene data show CDR1 as LNHDA and CDR2 as SQIVND (reference sequence). The CDR3 covers 20 residues. Trimming took off 1 base at V and 0 bases at J, with 21 bases between the two ends. CDR3 residues: CASSIAEGVRKIANTGELFF. DNA for the CDR3: TGTGCCAGTAGTATAGCGGAGGGAGTCCGAAAGATAGCGAACACCGGGGAGCTGTTTTTT.

The chain links TRBV20-1 to TRBJ1-2; D ambiguous. Germline V lookup: CDR1 DFQATT, CDR2 SNEGSKA (reference sequence). V lost 6 bases and J 5 bases, leaving 10 bases between the germline ends. The CDR3 sequence is 11 residues long. In DNA form, the CDR3 reads TGCAGTGCCCCGAGACTTTATGGCTACACCTTC. It translates to CSAPRLYGYTF.

The gene calls are TRBV12-5 and TRBJ2-2; D remains unclear. Germline CDR1 is LGHNT and CDR2 is FRNRAP. The CDR3 extends over 13 amino acids. V gave up 9 bases and J gave up 6 bases, with 14 bases separating them. The CDR3 reads CASQVSGPGELFF. The CDR3, as DNA: TGTGCTAGCCAAGTTTCTGGTCCCGGGGAGCTGTTTTTT.

This clone was seen a handful of times. V gene TRBV30 combines with J gene TRBJ1-2, with D tentatively TRBD1 (6 bases). The V and J ends lost 2 bases and 7 bases respectively, with 14 bases between them. CDR1 GTSNPN and CDR2 SVGIG come from the germline V gene (reference sequence). The length of the CDR3 is 13 residues. CDR3 DNA: TGTGCCTGGAGTAGTTGGGGGCGGAGTGGCTACACCTTC. Translated: CAWSSWGRSGYTF.

The chain is built from TRBV9 and TRBJ2-7; a weak D match, TRBD1 (5 bases). There are 15 residues in the CDR3. Germline CDR1 reads SGDLS; CDR2 reads YYNGEE. Trimming took 0 bases from V and 3 from J, leaving 13 bases between them. CDR3 loop: CASSVDQDINYEQYF. The CDR3 coding sequence is TGTGCCAGCAGCGTAGACCAGGACATAAACTACGAGCAGTACTTC.

J is TRBJ1-1 and V is TRBV14, with D perhaps matching TRBD1 (5 bases). The CDR3 is 21 amino acids. CDR1 SGHDN and CDR2 FVKESK come from the germline V gene. The germline V and J ends were trimmed by 0 bases and 12 bases, with 38 bases remaining between them. The CDR3: CASSQDFGRVVTRRDPSETFF. The CDR3 bases are TGTGCCAGCAGCCAAGATTTCGGCAGGGTCGTTACTCGCCGTGACCCTTCGGAGACTTTCTTT.

The chain joins TRBV11-2 to TRBJ2-7; D gene ambiguous. This CDR3 is built from 12 residues. The germline V gene encodes CDR1 SGHAT and CDR2 FQNNGV. V lost 6 bases, J lost 2 bases, and 8 bases lay in between. The CDR3 loop reads CASRGKAYEQYF. Written as DNA, the CDR3 is TGTGCCAGCAGGGGAAAGGCCTACGAGCAGTACTTC.

The J gene is TRBJ2-3, the V gene TRBV10-2; TRBD1 agrees at 7 bases. This CDR3 has 15 amino acids. Germline CDR1 is WSHSY and CDR2 is SAAADI. Germline trimming cut 5 bases from V and 2 bases from J; bases unmatched to any gene: 7. CDR3 region: CASSLGQLNTDTQYF. The CDR3 DNA is TGCGCCAGCAGTTTGGGACAGCTAAACACAGATACGCAGTATTTT.

The chain carries TRBV3-1 (or the pseudogene TRBV3-2) and TRBJ2-3, with 7 bases matching TRBD1. Germline CDR1 and CDR2: LGHDT and YNNKEL (reference sequence). The CDR3 is 16 amino acids. The junction had 4 bases not matched to a gene; V was cut back by 0 bases and J by 1 base. CDR3 coding DNA: TGTGCCAGCAGCCAAGATCTTCAGGGGGGCACAGATACGCAGTATTTT. Translating it yields CASSQDLQGGTDTQYF.